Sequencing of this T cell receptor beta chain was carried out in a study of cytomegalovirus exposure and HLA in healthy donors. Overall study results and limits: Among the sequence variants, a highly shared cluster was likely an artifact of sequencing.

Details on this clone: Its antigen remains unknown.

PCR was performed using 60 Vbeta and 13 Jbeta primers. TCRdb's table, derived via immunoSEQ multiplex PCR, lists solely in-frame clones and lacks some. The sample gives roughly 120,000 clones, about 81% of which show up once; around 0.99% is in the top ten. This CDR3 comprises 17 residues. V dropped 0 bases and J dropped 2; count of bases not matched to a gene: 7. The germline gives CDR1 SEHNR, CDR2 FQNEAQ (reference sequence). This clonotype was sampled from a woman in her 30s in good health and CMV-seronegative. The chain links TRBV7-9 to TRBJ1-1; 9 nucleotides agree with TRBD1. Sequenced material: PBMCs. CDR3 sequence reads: CASSLASGTGSNTEAFF. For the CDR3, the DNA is TGTGCCAGCAGCTTAGCCTCCGGGACAGGGTCAAACACTGAAGCTTTCTTT.